Listed here is a single T cell receptor (beta chain). The antigen is undetermined. This entry is derived from a study of cytomegalovirus exposure and HLA in healthy donors. Overall study findings and caveats: Later examination showed HLA-associated TCR beta chains had greater clonal expansion than equally common others. Of the V segments, some could not be distinguished, including TRBV6-2 and TRBV6-3, and were excluded.

The V and J ends lost 5 bases and 1 base, in that order; junction bases with no gene match: 5. The germline gives CDR1 MDHEN, CDR2 SYDVKM. This CDR3 region has 15 residues. The PCR ran on 60 Vbeta and 13 Jbeta primers. Produced via immunoSEQ multiplex PCR; TCRdb's table is partial and in-frame only. Across about 120,000 clones, the top ten clones capture 1.5% to 2% of the sample. The origin of this receptor is a man between 18 and 35 years old in good health and CMV-seronegative. The chain couples TRBV28 to TRBJ1-5, with 7 bases lining up with TRBD1. Sequencing used PBMCs. The CDR3 region is CASSAGTASNQPQHF. The CDR3, as DNA: TGTGCCAGCAGTGCCGGGACAGCAAGCAATCAGCCCCAGCATTTT.